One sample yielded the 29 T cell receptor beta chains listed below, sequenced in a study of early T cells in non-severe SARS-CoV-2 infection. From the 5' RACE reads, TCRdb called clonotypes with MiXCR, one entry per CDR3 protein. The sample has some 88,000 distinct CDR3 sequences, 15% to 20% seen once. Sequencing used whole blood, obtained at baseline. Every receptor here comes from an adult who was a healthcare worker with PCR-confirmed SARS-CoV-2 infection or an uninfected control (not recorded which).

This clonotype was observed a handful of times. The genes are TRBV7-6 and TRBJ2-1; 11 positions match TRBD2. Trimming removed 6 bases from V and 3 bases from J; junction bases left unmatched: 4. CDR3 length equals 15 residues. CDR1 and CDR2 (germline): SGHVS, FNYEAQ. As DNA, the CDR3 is TGTGCCAGCAGTCGACTAGCGGGGATCTACAATGAGCAGTTCTTC. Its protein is CASSRLAGIYNEQFF.

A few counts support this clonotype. CDR3 coding DNA: TGTGCCAGCACCGCCCGGGACAGGGGGGAGTACGAGCAGTACTTC. Encoded protein: CASTARDRGEYEQYF. The chain joins TRBV6-6 to TRBJ2-7, with 11 bases identical to TRBD1. J was trimmed by 4 bases and V by 7 bases; bases with no gene match: 9. CDR1 and CDR2 from the germline V gene are MNHNY and SVGAGI (reference sequence). The CDR3 is 15 residues long.

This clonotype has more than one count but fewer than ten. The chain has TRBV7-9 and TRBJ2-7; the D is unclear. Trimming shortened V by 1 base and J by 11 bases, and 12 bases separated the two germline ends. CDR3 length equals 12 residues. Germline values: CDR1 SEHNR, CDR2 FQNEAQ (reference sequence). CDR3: CASSLVRITEYF. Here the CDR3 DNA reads TGTGCCAGCAGCTTAGTCAGAATCACGGAGTACTTC.

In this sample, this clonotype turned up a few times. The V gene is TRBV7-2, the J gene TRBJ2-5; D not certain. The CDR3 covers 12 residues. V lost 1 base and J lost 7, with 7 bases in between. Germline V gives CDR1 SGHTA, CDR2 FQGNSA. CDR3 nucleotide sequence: TGTGCCAGCAGCTTAGACTTCGGGACCCAGTACTTC. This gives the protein CASSLDFGTQYF.

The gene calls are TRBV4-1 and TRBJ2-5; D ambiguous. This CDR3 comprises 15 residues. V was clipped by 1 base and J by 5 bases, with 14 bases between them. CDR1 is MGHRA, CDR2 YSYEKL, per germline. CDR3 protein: CASSQGDAATETQYF. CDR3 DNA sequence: TGCGCCAGCAGCCAAGGGGATGCAGCGACTGAGACCCAGTACTTC.

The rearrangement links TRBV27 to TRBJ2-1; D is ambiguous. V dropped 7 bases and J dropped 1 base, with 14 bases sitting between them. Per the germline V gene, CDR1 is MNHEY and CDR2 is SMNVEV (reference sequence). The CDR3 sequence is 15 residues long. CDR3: CASTPGILSYNEQFF. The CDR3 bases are TGTGCCAGCACCCCCGGAATACTTTCCTACAATGAGCAGTTCTTC.

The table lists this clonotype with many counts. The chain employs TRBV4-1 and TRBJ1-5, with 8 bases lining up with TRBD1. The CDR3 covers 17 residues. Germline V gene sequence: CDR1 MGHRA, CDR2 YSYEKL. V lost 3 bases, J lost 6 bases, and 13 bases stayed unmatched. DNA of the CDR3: TGCGCCAGCAGCCAGAGGGTAACAGGGGGTTCCAGTCAGCCCCAGCATTTT. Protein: CASSQRVTGGSSQPQHF.

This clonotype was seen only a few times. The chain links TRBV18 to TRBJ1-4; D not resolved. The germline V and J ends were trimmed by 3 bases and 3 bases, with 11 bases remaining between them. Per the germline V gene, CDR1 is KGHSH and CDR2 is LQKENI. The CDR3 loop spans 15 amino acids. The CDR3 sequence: CASSPARIANEKLFF. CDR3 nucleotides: TGTGCCAGCTCACCGGCGCGGATCGCTAATGAAAAACTGTTTTTT.

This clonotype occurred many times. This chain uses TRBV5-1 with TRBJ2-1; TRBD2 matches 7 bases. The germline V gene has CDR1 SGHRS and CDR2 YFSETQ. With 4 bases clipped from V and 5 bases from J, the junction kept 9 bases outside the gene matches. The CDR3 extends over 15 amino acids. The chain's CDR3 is CASSPPLASHNEQFF. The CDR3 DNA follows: TGCGCCAGCAGCCCCCCACTAGCGAGCCACAATGAGCAGTTCTTC. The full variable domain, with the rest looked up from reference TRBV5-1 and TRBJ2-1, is KAGVTQTPRYLIKTRGQQVTLSCSPISGHRSVSWYQQTPGQGLQFLFEYFSETQRNKGNFPGRFSGRQFSNSRSEMNVSTLELGDSALYLCASSPPLASHNEQFFGPGTRLTVL.

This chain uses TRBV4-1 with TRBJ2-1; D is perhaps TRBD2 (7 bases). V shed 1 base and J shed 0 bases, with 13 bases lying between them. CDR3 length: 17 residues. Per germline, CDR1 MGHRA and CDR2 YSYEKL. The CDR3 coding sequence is TGCGCCAGCAGCCAAGGGAGGGGGGGAAGCTCCTACAATGAGCAGTTCTTC. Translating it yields CASSQGRGGSSYNEQFF.

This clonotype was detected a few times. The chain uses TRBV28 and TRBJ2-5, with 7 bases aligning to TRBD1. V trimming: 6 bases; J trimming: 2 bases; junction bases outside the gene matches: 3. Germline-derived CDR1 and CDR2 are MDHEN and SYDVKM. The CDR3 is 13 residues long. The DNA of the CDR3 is TGTGCCAGCAGGGGACAGTCACAAGAGACCCAGTACTTC. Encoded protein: CASRGQSQETQYF.

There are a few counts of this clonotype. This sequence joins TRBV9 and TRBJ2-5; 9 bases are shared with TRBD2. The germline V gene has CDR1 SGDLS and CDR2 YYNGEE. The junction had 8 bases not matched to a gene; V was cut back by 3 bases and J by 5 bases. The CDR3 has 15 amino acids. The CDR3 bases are TGTGCCAGCAGCGGGAGGACTAGCGCGGGGGAGACCCAGTACTTC. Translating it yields CASSGRTSAGETQYF.

CDR3 sequence reads: CAISEGEGYEQFF. For the CDR3, the DNA is TGTGCCATCAGTGAGGGCGAAGGCTATGAGCAGTTCTTC. The chain links TRBV10-3 to TRBJ2-1; D call uncertain. Germline V CDR1 and CDR2: ENHRY, SYGVKD. The CDR3 has 13 amino acids. Deletions cut 2 bases from V and 8 bases from J, with 10 bases between.

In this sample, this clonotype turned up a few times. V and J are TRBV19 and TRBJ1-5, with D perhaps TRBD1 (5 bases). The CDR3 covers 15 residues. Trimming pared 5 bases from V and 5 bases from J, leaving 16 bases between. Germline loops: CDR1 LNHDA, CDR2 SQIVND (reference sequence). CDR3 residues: CASSPRGQPHQPQHF. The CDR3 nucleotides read TGTGCCAGTAGTCCAAGGGGTCAGCCCCATCAGCCCCAGCATTTT.

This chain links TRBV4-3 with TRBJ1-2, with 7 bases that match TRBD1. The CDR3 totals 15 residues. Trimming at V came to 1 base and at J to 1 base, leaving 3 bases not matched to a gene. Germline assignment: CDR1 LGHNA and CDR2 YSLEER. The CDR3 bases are TGCGCCAGCAGCCAAGGCACAGGGGATAACTATGGCTACACCTTC. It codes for CASSQGTGDNYGYTF.

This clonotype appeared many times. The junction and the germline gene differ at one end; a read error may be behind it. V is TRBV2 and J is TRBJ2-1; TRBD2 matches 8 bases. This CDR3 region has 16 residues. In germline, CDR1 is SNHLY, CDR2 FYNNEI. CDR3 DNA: TGTGCCAGCAGCGAAGGGCCGGGAGGGACCTACAATGAGCAGTTCTTC. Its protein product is CASSEGPGGTYNEQFF.

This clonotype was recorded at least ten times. This chain's CDR3 is CASSLVSTEAFF. In nucleotides, the CDR3 is TGCGCCAGCAGCTTGGTGAGCACTGAAGCTTTCTTT. The chain joins TRBV5-1 to TRBJ1-1; D is unclear. With 0 bases removed from V and 4 bases from J, the gap between germline ends came to 4 bases. The length of the CDR3 is 12 residues. CDR1 SGHRS and CDR2 YFSETQ come from the germline V gene.

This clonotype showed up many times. The DNA of the CDR3 is TGTGCCAGCAGTGAGACTAGCGGGAGTAGGAATGAGCAGTTCTTC. Its protein product is CASSETSGSRNEQFF. J is TRBJ2-1 and V is TRBV6-1; 12 nucleotides agree with TRBD2. V lost 3 bases, J lost 7 bases, and 4 bases stayed unmatched. The length of the CDR3 is 15 residues. Germline V gene lookup returns CDR1 MNHNS and CDR2 SASEGT.

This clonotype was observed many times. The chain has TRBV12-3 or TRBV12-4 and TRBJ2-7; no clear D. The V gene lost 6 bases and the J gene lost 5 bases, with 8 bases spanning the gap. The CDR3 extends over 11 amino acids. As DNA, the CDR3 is TGTGCCAGCAGCGCCCGACACGAGCAGTACTTC. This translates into CASSARHEQYF.

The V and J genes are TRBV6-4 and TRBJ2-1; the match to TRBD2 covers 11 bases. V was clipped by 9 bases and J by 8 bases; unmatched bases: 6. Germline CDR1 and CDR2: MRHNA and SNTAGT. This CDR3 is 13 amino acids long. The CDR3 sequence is CASSGRATDEQFF. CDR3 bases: TGTGCCAGTAGCGGGAGGGCCACCGATGAGCAGTTCTTC.

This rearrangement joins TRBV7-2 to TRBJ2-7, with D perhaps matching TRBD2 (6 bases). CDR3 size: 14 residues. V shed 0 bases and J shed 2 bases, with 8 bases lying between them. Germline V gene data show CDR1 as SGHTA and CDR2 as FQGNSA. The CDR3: CASSLAAGTYEQYF. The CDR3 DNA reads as TGTGCCAGCAGCTTAGCGGCGGGAACCTACGAGCAGTACTTC.

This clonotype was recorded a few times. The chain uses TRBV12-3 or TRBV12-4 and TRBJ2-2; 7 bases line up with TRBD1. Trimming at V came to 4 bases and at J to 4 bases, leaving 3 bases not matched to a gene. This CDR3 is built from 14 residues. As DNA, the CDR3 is TGTGCCAGCAGTTCACAGGGGATCACCGGGGAGCTGTTTTTT. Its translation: CASSSQGITGELFF.

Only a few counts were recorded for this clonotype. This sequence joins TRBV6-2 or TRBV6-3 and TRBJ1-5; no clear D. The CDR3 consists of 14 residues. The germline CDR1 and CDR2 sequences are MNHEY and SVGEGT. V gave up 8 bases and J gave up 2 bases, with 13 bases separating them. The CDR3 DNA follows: TGTGCCAGCTCAAAGGCCGGGGGCAATCAGCCCCAGCATTTT. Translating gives CASSKAGGNQPQHF.

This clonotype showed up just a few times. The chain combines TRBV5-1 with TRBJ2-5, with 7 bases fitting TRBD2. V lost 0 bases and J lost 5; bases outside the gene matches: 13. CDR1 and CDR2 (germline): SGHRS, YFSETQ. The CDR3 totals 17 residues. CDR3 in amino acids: CASSLEPSSAGSETQYF. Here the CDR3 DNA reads TGCGCCAGCAGCTTGGAACCTTCCTCAGCGGGATCTGAGACCCAGTACTTC.

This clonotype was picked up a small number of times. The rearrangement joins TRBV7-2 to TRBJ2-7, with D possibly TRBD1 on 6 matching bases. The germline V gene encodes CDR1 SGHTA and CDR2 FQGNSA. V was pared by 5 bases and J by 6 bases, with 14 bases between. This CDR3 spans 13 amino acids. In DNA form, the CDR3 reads TGTGCCAGCAGCCCCGAGGCGACAGGCGAGCAGTACTTC. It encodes CASSPEATGEQYF.

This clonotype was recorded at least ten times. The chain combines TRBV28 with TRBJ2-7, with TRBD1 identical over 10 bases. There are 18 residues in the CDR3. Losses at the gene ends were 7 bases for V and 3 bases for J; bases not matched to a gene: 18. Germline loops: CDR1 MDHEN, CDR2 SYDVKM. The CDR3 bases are TGTGCCAGCACACCAACCTTCGGGAGGGACAGGGGTAGCTACGAGCAGTACTTC. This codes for CASTPTFGRDRGSYEQYF.

The CDR3 protein is CASKRGNAYGYTF. DNA for the CDR3: TGTGCCAGCAAGAGAGGGAACGCCTATGGCTACACCTTC. The chain couples TRBV28 to TRBJ1-2; D gene uncertain. Germline CDR1 MDHEN, CDR2 SYDVKM. CDR3 length: 13 amino acids. With 7 bases removed from V and 4 bases from J, the gap between germline ends came to 13 bases.

CDR3 amino acids: CASSLPPVKSPLHF. CDR3 nucleotide sequence: TGTGCCAGCAGCTTACCCCCCGTCAAATCACCCCTCCACTTT. J is TRBJ1-6 and V is TRBV7-9, with no clear D. This CDR3 is built from 14 residues. Trimming cost V 2 bases and J 10 bases, with 12 bases left between them. Germline V gives CDR1 SEHNR, CDR2 FQNEAQ (reference sequence).

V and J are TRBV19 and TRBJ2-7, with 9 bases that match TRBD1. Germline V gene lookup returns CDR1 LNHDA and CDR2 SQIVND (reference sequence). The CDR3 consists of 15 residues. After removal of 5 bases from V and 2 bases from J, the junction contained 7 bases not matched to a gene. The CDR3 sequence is CASSPGTGPTYEQYF. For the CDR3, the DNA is TGTGCCAGTAGTCCCGGGACAGGGCCCACCTACGAGCAGTACTTC.